The clone carrying this T cell receptor beta chain was counted many times. Its specificity is not known. This entry belongs to a study of T-cell reconstitution after alpha-beta-depleted transplantation in children. Unique molecular identifiers were used to barcode this TCRbeta library. One entry per CDR3 protein, called by TCRdb with MiXCR from the PCR reads. This table holds fewer than 450,000 distinct CDR3 sequences, under 20% found once. Study observations and caveats: Surviving thymic progenitors and recipient T cells were the source of high TCRbeta diversity at day 60 in some patients. By about two months after transplant, alpha-beta T cells reportedly arose from several hundred graft clones that had expanded. T-cell counts and diversity were attributed mostly to newly produced T cells one year after transplant.

Trimming took 6 bases from V and 6 from J; bases not matched to a gene: 4. The CDR3 extends over 13 amino acids. The receptor was derived from a male patient aged 2 to 10 who had a stem cell transplant for acute lymphoblastic leukemia, so the T cells may come from the graft donor. The input for sequencing was PBMCs, mostly from graft donor cells, taken 360 days after TCRalphabeta/CD19-depleted stem cell transplant. The V gene is TRBV12-3 or TRBV12-4, the J gene TRBJ2-7; TRBD1 aligns across 11 bases. The CDR3 is CASSTGTGGEQYF. CDR3 nucleotide sequence: TGTGCCAGCAGCACCGGGACAGGGGGCGAGCAGTACTTC.